This T cell receptor beta chain is drawn from a study of identifying expanded T cells in peripheral blood. CDR1 is SGHNT, CDR2 YYREEE, per germline (reference sequence). There are 15 residues in the CDR3. The junction had 11 bases not matched to a gene; V was cut back by 7 bases and J by 2 bases. Healthy donors had no documented immune events, such as infections, while sampled. This clone was detected a few times. This table comes from immunoSEQ multiplex PCR, and its TCRdb copy is limited to in-frame clones, with some not included. The sample has just over 90,000 clones, about nine tenths seen once; the top ten hold approximately 4%.

The origin of this receptor is a person aged 18-70 years in good health. The chain employs TRBV5-4 and TRBJ2-7; 8 positions agree with TRBD2. The material sequenced was blood. The CDR3 nucleotides are TGTGCCAGCGGATCGGGGGGGCGCATCACCTACGAGCAGTACTTC. Its translation is CASGSGGRITYEQYF.